One sample yielded the 27 T cell receptor beta chains listed below, sequenced in a study of T cells in localized non-small cell lung cancer. Using immunoSEQ multiplex PCR, the repertoire was profiled, and TCRdb retains in-frame clones only, with some absent. The profile shows about 2,300 clones, around 28% of them singletons. The sample consisted of lung tumor tissue, taken before any cancer treatment. These receptor sequences come from a man aged 40 to 70 with stage III squamous cell lung carcinoma.

The chain employs TRBV11-3 and TRBJ2-6, with D hard to call. The CDR3 totals 15 residues. V was pared by 2 bases and J by 2 bases, with 7 bases between. CDR1 is SGHNT and CDR2 is YENEEA in the germline V gene. CDR3 nucleotides: TGTGCCAGCAGCTTAAAGGCTACTGGGGCCAACGTCCTGACTTTC. It specifies CASSLKATGANVLTF. Together with reference TRBV11-3 and TRBJ2-6, the CDR3 gives the full variable domain: EAGVVQSPRYKIIEKKQPVAFWCNPISGHNTLYWYLQNLGQGPELLIRYENEEAVDDSQLPKDRFSAERLKGVDSTLKIQPAELGDSAVYLCASSLKATGANVLTFGAGSRLTVL.

This clone has a handful of counts. The rearrangement uses TRBV30 and TRBJ2-2, with D possibly TRBD2 on 6 matching bases. Trimming removed 8 bases from V and 6 bases from J, with 25 bases in between. CDR1 and CDR2 from the germline V gene are GTSNPN and SVGIG (reference sequence). This CDR3 is 16 amino acids long. CDR3 region: CARAGSRTLGAGELFF. As DNA, the CDR3 is TGTGCCCGCGCGGGGTCCAGAACCCTAGGAGCCGGGGAGCTGTTTTTT.

The rearrangement uses TRBV5-1 and TRBJ2-5, with 8 bases matching TRBD1. V was clipped by 0 bases and J by 6 bases; unmatched bases: 4. This CDR3 comprises 14 residues. CDR1 is SGHRS and CDR2 is YFSETQ in the germline V gene. CDR3 in amino acids: CASSLEDRAKTQYF. The CDR3 DNA is TGCGCCAGCAGCTTGGAGGACAGGGCCAAGACCCAGTACTTC.

The chain uses TRBV10-1 and TRBJ2-1; 7 bases line up with TRBD2. Germline V gene sequence: CDR1 WNHNN, CDR2 SYGVQD (reference sequence). CDR3 length equals 16 residues. The V gene end was trimmed by 4 bases and the J gene end by 1 base; junction bases not matched to a gene: 7. The chain's CDR3 is CASSGALAASYNEQFF. The CDR3 nucleotides read TGCGCCAGCAGTGGGGCCCTAGCGGCTTCCTACAATGAGCAGTTCTTC.

This clone was counted between two and nine times. This chain links TRBV19 with TRBJ1-1; D is undetermined. This CDR3 is built from 16 residues. Trimming removed 2 bases at V and 0 bases at J, with 13 bases between. Per the germline V gene, CDR1 is LNHDA and CDR2 is SQIVND (reference sequence). CDR3: CASSIPANRMNTEAFF. CDR3 sequence (DNA): TGTGCCAGTAGTATACCCGCGAACCGAATGAACACTGAAGCTTTCTTT. Complete variable domain (other parts from reference TRBV19 and TRBJ1-1): DGGITQSPKYLFRKEGQNVTLSCEQNLNHDAMYWYRQDPGQGLRLIYYSQIVNDFQKGDIAEGYSVSREKKESFPLTVTSAQKNPTAFYLCASSIPANRMNTEAFFGQGTRLTVV.

The genes are TRBV5-1 and TRBJ1-1; TRBD1 is a possible D gene (5 bases). The ends were cut back, 4 bases at V and 4 bases at J, with 17 bases in the middle. The CDR3 has 15 amino acids. CDR1 SGHRS and CDR2 YFSETQ come from the germline V gene. The DNA of the CDR3 is TGCGCCAGCAGCACTGGACAACCTGGGGGCACTGAAGCTTTCTTT. Protein product: CASSTGQPGGTEAFF.

This clone was observed a single time. The genes are TRBV14 and TRBJ2-1; 7 bases match TRBD2. The CDR3 covers 16 residues. With 1 base clipped from V and 2 bases from J, the junction kept 5 bases outside the gene matches. Germline CDR1 SGHDN, CDR2 FVKESK. The CDR3 DNA is TGTGCCAGCAGCCAAGCGGGAGCGGGACCCTACAATGAGCAGTTCTTC. Translating gives CASSQAGAGPYNEQFF.

V usage is TRBV23-1 and J usage is TRBJ1-2, with a weak D call TRBD1 (6 bases). TRBV23-1 is assigned to the ORF class and has an uncertain function. The CDR3 contains 17 residues. The V end was cut by 3 bases, the J end by 4 bases, with 21 bases between. The CDR3 spells CASSHYRVQFGFYGYTF. CDR3 coding DNA: TGCGCCAGCAGTCACTACAGGGTTCAGTTCGGATTCTATGGCTACACCTTC.

This chain links TRBV9 with TRBJ1-3; D gene uncertain. The CDR3 is 13 residues long. Germline V gives CDR1 SGDLS, CDR2 YYNGEE. With 4 bases removed from V and 0 bases from J, the gap between germline ends came to 5 bases. In DNA, the CDR3 is TGTGCCAGCAGCCCGATCTCTGGAAACACCATATATTTT. Residues: CASSPISGNTIYF.

The chain joins TRBV5-1 to TRBJ2-2; 8 nucleotides line up with TRBD2. Unmatched junction bases numbered 5, after V lost 1 base and J lost 0 bases. The CDR3 is 17 residues long. Germline CDR1 reads SGHRS; CDR2 reads YFSETQ. The CDR3 bases are TGCGCCAGCAGCTTGTTTAGCGGGATCGCGAACACCGGGGAGCTGTTTTTT. It yields the protein CASSLFSGIANTGELFF.

The chain is built from TRBV9 and TRBJ1-1; D remains ambiguous. The germline V gene has CDR1 SGDLS and CDR2 YYNGEE. The CDR3 runs 14 residues. The V gene lost 4 bases and the J gene lost 2 bases, with 12 bases spanning the gap. This CDR3 is CASSPIEFNTEAFF. CDR3 DNA sequence: TGTGCCAGCAGCCCGATCGAATTTAACACTGAAGCTTTCTTT.

The V call is TRBV14, the J call TRBJ1-6; no clear D. The CDR3 totals 13 residues. Deletions cut 8 bases from V and 8 bases from J, with 13 bases between. Germline V gene sequence: CDR1 SGHDN, CDR2 FVKESK. CDR3: CASARTEDSPLHF. CDR3 nucleotides: TGTGCCAGCGCCCGGACTGAGGATTCACCCCTCCACTTT.

The chain couples TRBV19 to TRBJ2-3; TRBD2 aligns across 9 bases. The CDR3 covers 16 residues. CDR1 and CDR2 (germline): LNHDA, SQIVND (reference sequence). Unmatched junction bases numbered 8, after V lost 3 bases and J lost 4 bases. The CDR3 loop reads CASSILGRGGADTQYF. The CDR3 DNA reads TGTGCCAGTAGTATTCTAGGGCGGGGGGGCGCAGATACGCAGTATTTT.

This clone has only a few counts. This rearrangement joins TRBV18 to TRBJ2-5, with 12 bases that match TRBD2. Germline V lookup: CDR1 KGHSH, CDR2 LQKENI. Germline trimming cut 5 bases from V and 5 bases from J; bases unmatched to any gene: 6. The CDR3 length is 15 residues. The CDR3 coding sequence is TGTGCCAGCTCATCCCGGACTAGCGGGAAGGAGACCCAGTACTTC. Its protein product is CASSSRTSGKETQYF. The whole variable domain, remainder taken from reference TRBV18 and TRBJ2-5, is NAGVMQNPRHLVRRRGQEARLRCSPMKGHSHVYWYRQLPEEGLKFMVYLQKENIIDESGMPKERFSAEFPKEGPSILRIQQVVRGDSAAYFCASSSRTSGKETQYFGPGTRLLVL.

The table lists this clone with a few counts. The chain uses TRBV29-1 and TRBJ1-1, with 10 bases lining up with TRBD1. CDR1 SQVTM and CDR2 ANQGSEA come from the germline V gene. The CDR3 loop spans 15 amino acids. The V gene end was trimmed by 8 bases and the J gene end by 1 base; junction bases not matched to a gene: 10. The CDR3 DNA follows: TGCAGCACCTACGGACAGGGGGGGCCGAACACTGAAGCTTTCTTT. Translated, it gives CSTYGQGGPNTEAFF.

The V call is TRBV10-3, the J call TRBJ2-3, with 10 bases matching TRBD2. Germline V gene sequence: CDR1 ENHRY, CDR2 SYGVKD. J lost 9 bases, V lost 10 bases, and 13 bases had no gene match. The CDR3 covers 14 residues. The CDR3 loop is CASQLAGSEITQYF. The CDR3 DNA follows: TGTGCCAGCCAACTAGCGGGGTCCGAGATCACGCAGTATTTT.

This rearrangement joins TRBV9 to TRBJ2-3, with TRBD2 as a possible D gene (5 bases). The CDR3 runs 12 residues. Deletions cut 4 bases from V and 5 bases from J, with 8 bases between. Germline assignment: CDR1 SGDLS and CDR2 YYNGEE. Here the CDR3 reads CASSREIDTQYF. Written as DNA, the CDR3 is TGTGCCAGCAGCCGGGAAATAGATACGCAGTATTTT.

The chain employs TRBV19 and TRBJ2-2; D ambiguous. The V gene lost 7 bases and the J gene lost 1 base, with 16 bases spanning the gap. CDR1 and CDR2 (germline): LNHDA, SQIVND (reference sequence). The CDR3 is 16 amino acids. The chain's CDR3 is CASTGWVTLNTGELFF. The CDR3 nucleotides are TGTGCCAGTACCGGGTGGGTCACTTTGAACACCGGGGAGCTGTTTTTT.

This clone was seen only once. The CDR3 region is CASSPPGGFETQYF. CDR3 nucleotides: TGTGCCAGCTCACCACCGGGGGGTTTCGAGACCCAGTACTTC. The gene calls are TRBV18 and TRBJ2-5, with a weak D call TRBD2 (6 bases). The V gene lost 0 bases and the J gene lost 5 bases, with 10 bases spanning the gap. CDR1 is KGHSH and CDR2 is LQKENI in the germline V gene. The CDR3 sequence is 14 residues long.

This clone was counted a few times. The chain couples TRBV15 to TRBJ2-1, with 10 bases fitting TRBD2. The trim removed 6 bases at V and 7 bases at J, leaving 6 bases unmatched. The V gene's germline CDR1 is LNHNV and CDR2 YYDKDF (reference sequence). The CDR3 runs to 14 residues. CDR3 sequence reads: CATREASGRNEQFF. The CDR3 DNA reads TGTGCCACCAGGGAGGCTAGCGGGAGAAATGAGCAGTTCTTC.

The V call is TRBV7-2, the J call TRBJ1-1; perhaps TRBD1 as D (5 bases). Germline loops: CDR1 SGHTA, CDR2 FQGNSA. The CDR3 totals 13 residues. The V gene lost 5 bases and the J gene lost 1 base, with 8 bases spanning the gap. In nucleotides, the CDR3 is TGTGCCAGCAGCAGACAGAGGAACACTGAAGCTTTCTTT. Amino acid sequence: CASSRQRNTEAFF.

The sample holds a few counts of this clone. J is TRBJ2-5 and V is TRBV28; the D is unclear. The CDR3 runs to 12 residues. The germline V gene has CDR1 MDHEN and CDR2 SYDVKM. Deletions cut 5 bases from V and 4 bases from J, with 8 bases between. This CDR3 is CASSQRAETQYF. The CDR3 nucleotides are TGTGCCAGCAGTCAAAGGGCAGAGACCCAGTACTTC.

This clone was picked up a small number of times. The V call is TRBV18, the J call TRBJ1-1; TRBD1 aligns across 7 bases. J lost 4 bases, V lost 4 bases, and 6 bases had no gene match. The CDR3 covers 14 residues. Germline V gene sequence: CDR1 KGHSH, CDR2 LQKENI. CDR3 DNA: TGTGCCAGCTCACTACAGGGGTTGTTCACTGAAGCTTTCTTT. It yields the protein CASSLQGLFTEAFF.

In its sample, this clone ranks as medium-sized. Relative to the germline gene, one junction end is altered; a read error may explain this. The genes are TRBV6-8 and TRBJ2-1, with D possibly being TRBD2 (6 bases). Germline loops: CDR1 MNHGY, CDR2 SAAAGT. The CDR3 sequence is 15 residues long. CDR3 loop: CAISAGPSSYNEQFF. The CDR3 DNA reads TGTGCCATCAGTGCGGGGCCTAGCTCCTACAATGAGCAGTTCTTC.

This sequence joins TRBV18 and TRBJ1-1; a weak D match, TRBD1 (6 bases). The germline V gene has CDR1 KGHSH and CDR2 LQKENI. Between the trimmed V and J ends, which lost 5 bases and 6 bases, there was a span of 19 bases. The CDR3 runs 15 residues. CDR3: CASSLSQQGGAEAFF. The CDR3 region has the DNA TGTGCCAGCTCATTAAGTCAACAGGGCGGAGCTGAAGCTTTCTTT.

V is TRBV6-8 and J is TRBJ1-1, with 8 bases that match TRBD1. The ends lost 6 bases at V and 6 bases at J; junction bases unmatched: 3. Per germline, CDR1 MNHGY and CDR2 SAAAGT. The CDR3 runs 12 residues. The CDR3 reads CASRQGGAEAFF. CDR3 nucleotide sequence: TGTGCCAGCAGACAGGGGGGCGCTGAAGCTTTCTTT.

The table lists this clone with a few counts. The rearrangement links TRBV11-3 to TRBJ1-6, with 8 bases lining up with TRBD1. Per the germline V gene, CDR1 is SGHNT and CDR2 is YENEEA. J gave up 4 bases and V 5 bases, and 7 bases lay outside the gene matches. The CDR3 is 16 residues long. CDR3 amino acids: CASSAGTGFYNSPLHF. The CDR3 bases are TGTGCCAGCAGCGCCGGGACAGGATTTTATAATTCACCCCTCCACTTT.